A single sample is the source of the 18 T cell receptor beta chains below, sequenced in a study of blood T cells in healthy people across ages. PCR was performed a second time for about 7 to 11 cycles using a sample-barcoded 5' primer and a J-beta primer mix. TCRdb re-analysed the 5' RACE reads in MiXCR, keeping a single row per CDR3 protein. The sample has hundreds of thousands of distinct CDR3 sequences, about 30% seen once. Sequencing used blood. The receptor source for this set is a woman older than 75 in good health.

Here the CDR3 DNA reads TGTGCCAGCAGTGAACGGGGGGAAGCTAACTATGGCTACACCTTC. This codes for CASSERGEANYGYTF. The chain is built from TRBV6-1 and TRBJ1-2; D is possibly TRBD1 (5 bases). Germline values: CDR1 MNHNS, CDR2 SASEGT. Deletions cut 2 bases from V and 0 bases from J, with 10 bases between. This CDR3 has 15 residues.

This clonotype was counted only a few times. A read error is possible here, since a much larger clone lies one base away. Because the CDR3's place on the DNA is in doubt, the DNA is left out and the CDR3 is given as listed by TCRdb. V gene TRBV9 combines with J gene TRBJ2-6; whether TRBD2, the table's D call, matches the DNA was not checked. CDR1 is SGDLS and CDR2 is YYNGEE in the germline V gene. The CDR3 has 16 residues if both end residues are counted. CDR3 loop: CASSVGGGTGANVRTF.

This clonotype was counted a single time. One junction end disagrees with the germline gene, perhaps due to a read error. This sequence joins TRBV12-3 or TRBV12-4 and TRBJ2-3, with 8 nucleotides matching TRBD1. The CDR3 runs 15 residues. CDR3 amino acids: CASSPTGGGADAQYF. For the CDR3, the DNA is TGTGCCAGCAGTCCTACAGGGGGAGGAGCAGATGCGCAGTATTTT.

About this clonotype: A much larger clone is a single base away; this may be a read error. V usage is TRBV12-3 or TRBV12-4 and J usage is TRBJ2-7, with 15 bases that match TRBD2. CDR3 length: 16 amino acids. The V and J ends lost 6 bases and 4 bases, in that order; junction bases with no gene match: 7. The CDR3 is CASSEGLAGGPYEQYF. The CDR3 DNA is TGTGCCAGCAGCGAAGGACTAGCGGGGGGGCCATACGAGCAGTACTTC.

This chain connects TRBV10-3 to TRBJ2-2; tentatively, D is TRBD1 (6 bases). Germline assignment: CDR1 ENHRY and CDR2 SYGVKD. The CDR3 spans 17 residues. V was pared by 8 bases and J by 2 bases, with 21 bases between. This chain's CDR3 is CAIAVGQGNINTGELFF. CDR3 DNA sequence: TGTGCCATCGCGGTAGGTCAGGGGAACATTAACACCGGGGAGCTGTTTTTT.

This sequence joins TRBV12-3 or TRBV12-4 and TRBJ1-5; possible D gene TRBD1, 5 bases. The V gene lost 3 bases and the J gene lost 5 bases, with 8 bases spanning the gap. This CDR3 region has 13 residues. The CDR3 loop reads CASSLEGYQPQHF. Here the CDR3 DNA reads TGTGCCAGCAGTTTGGAGGGGTATCAGCCCCAGCATTTT.

This clonotype was counted only a few times. This chain joins TRBV6-5 and TRBJ1-2; D gene uncertain. Germline lookup yields CDR1 MNHEY and CDR2 SVGAGI. V was clipped by 5 bases and J by 6 bases, with 16 bases between them. This CDR3 region has 14 residues. CDR3 protein: CASSERSAFHGYTF. CDR3 nucleotide sequence: TGTGCCAGCAGTGAAAGATCCGCTTTTCATGGCTACACCTTC.

In this sample, this clonotype turned up a few times. The gene calls are TRBV5-1 and TRBJ1-1; D is unclear. Germline V CDR1 and CDR2: SGHRS, YFSETQ. The ends were cut back, 4 bases at V and 2 bases at J, with 12 bases in the middle. The CDR3 runs 14 residues. In DNA, the CDR3 is TGCGCCAGCAGCGGCGACGCCTTTAACACTGAAGCTTTCTTT. It translates to CASSGDAFNTEAFF. Combining the CDR3 with reference TRBV5-1 and TRBJ1-1 gives the whole variable domain KAGVTQTPRYLIKTRGQQVTLSCSPISGHRSVSWYQQTPGQGLQFLFEYFSETQRNKGNFPGRFSGRQFSNSRSEMNVSTLELGDSALYLCASSGDAFNTEAFFGQGTRLTVV.

This clonotype came up many times. The chain employs TRBV5-6 and TRBJ1-1; no clear D. V shed 0 bases and J shed 0 bases, with 15 bases lying between them. CDR3 length equals 17 residues. Germline V lookup: CDR1 SGHDT, CDR2 YYEEEE. The CDR3 region is CASSLGLLGRMNTEAFF. CDR3 in DNA: TGTGCCAGCAGCTTGGGTCTCCTTGGCAGAATGAACACTGAAGCTTTCTTT.

This clonotype was seen a single time. CDR3 region: CASSLSGRGQDTQYF. For the CDR3, the DNA is TGTGCCAGCAGCCTCAGCGGGAGAGGTCAAGATACGCAGTATTTT. The rearrangement links TRBV9 to TRBJ2-3, with 8 positions matching TRBD2. Looked up from germline, CDR1 is SGDLS and CDR2 is YYNGEE. Trimming at V came to 4 bases and at J to 5 bases, leaving 9 bases not matched to a gene. This CDR3 contains 15 residues.

The chain links TRBV5-1 to TRBJ1-2; D gene unclear. CDR1 is SGHRS and CDR2 is YFSETQ in the germline V gene. This CDR3 region has 14 residues. The V end lost 0 bases, the J end lost 1 base, and 7 bases lay between the germline ends. The CDR3 sequence is CASSLDGINYGYTF. As DNA, the CDR3 is TGCGCCAGCAGCTTGGACGGTATTAACTATGGCTACACCTTC.

This clonotype has more than one count but fewer than ten. V and J are TRBV20-1 and TRBJ1-1; D uncertain. The CDR3 contains 13 residues. Deletions cut 3 bases from V and 2 bases from J, with 10 bases between. Looked up from germline, CDR1 is DFQATT and CDR2 is SNEGSKA (reference sequence). As DNA, the CDR3 is TGCAGTGCTAGTAGGTTTTCCAACACTGAAGCTTTCTTT. This codes for CSASRFSNTEAFF.

This clonotype has only a few counts. V is TRBV5-6 and J is TRBJ2-7; 8 positions match TRBD1. J lost 10 bases, V lost 6 bases, and 18 bases had no gene match. From germline, CDR1 is SGHDT and CDR2 YYEEEE. The length of the CDR3 is 15 residues. As DNA, the CDR3 is TGTGCCAGCAACAAAAGGACAGGGTGGGAAGAGATCCAGTACTTC. Encoded protein: CASNKRTGWEEIQYF.

DNA for the CDR3: TGTGCCAGCAGCTTCGGGACGGAGCAGTTCTTC. Its translation: CASSFGTEQFF. The V and J genes are TRBV7-2 and TRBJ2-1; D may correspond to TRBD1 or TRBD2 (5 bases each). Germline loops: CDR1 SGHTA, CDR2 FQGNSA. V lost 3 bases, J lost 10 bases, and 7 bases lay in between. CDR3 length: 11 amino acids. Variable domain in full (rest from reference TRBV7-2 and TRBJ2-1): GAGVSQSPSNKVTEKGKDVELRCDPISGHTALYWYRQSLGQGLEFLIYFQGNSAPDKSGLPSDRFSAERTGGSVSTLTIQRTQQEDSAVYLCASSFGTEQFFGPGTRLTVL.

As regards this clonotype: A single base separates this from a much larger clone, so it may be a read error. CDR3 coding DNA: TGTGCCAGCAGCTCTCAGGGCAGAGACTTACACTACGAGCAGGACTTC. Protein product: CASSSQGRDLHYEQDF. The chain combines TRBV7-8 with TRBJ2-7; a possible D gene is TRBD1 (5 bases). Germline V gene sequence: CDR1 SGHVS, CDR2 FQNEAQ. The CDR3 has 16 amino acids.

This clonotype showed up many times. The CDR3 DNA sequence: TGCGCCAGCAGCTTGGGATTCGGGAAAGATCAGCCCCAGCATTTT. Translation gives CASSLGFGKDQPQHF. This chain links TRBV5-1 with TRBJ1-5, with D hard to call. CDR1 and CDR2 (germline): SGHRS, YFSETQ. V was trimmed by 0 bases and J by 5 bases, leaving 12 bases between them. The CDR3 loop spans 15 amino acids.

The chain employs TRBV10-3 and TRBJ2-1; D unclear. The V gene lost 3 bases and the J gene lost 2 bases, with 11 bases spanning the gap. The V gene's germline CDR1 is ENHRY and CDR2 SYGVKD. CDR3 length: 15 amino acids. In DNA form, the CDR3 reads TGTGCCATCAGTGACTTCCGCCACCCCTACAATGAGCAGTTCTTC. It specifies CAISDFRHPYNEQFF.

This clonotype was detected many times. The genes are TRBV6-2 or TRBV6-3 and TRBJ2-7, with a weak D call TRBD2 (6 bases). The CDR3 has 12 residues. Germline V gene data show CDR1 as MNHEY and CDR2 as SVGEGT. V lost 6 bases, J lost 6 bases, and 12 bases lay in between. The CDR3 bases are TGTGCCAGCAGCCTGACTAGGCTCGAGCAGTACTTC. Its translation is CASSLTRLEQYF.